Shown below are 32 T cell receptor beta chains from a single sample sequenced in a study of regulatory T cells in long-lasting Graves disease. With iRepertoire HTBI primers and Arm-PCR of CDR3 regions, TCR beta libraries were built. Each CDR3 protein is one row after TCRdb ran MiXCR on the multiplex PCR reads. Among some 330,000 distinct CDR3 sequences listed, roughly 25% were seen once. Time point in this sample: persistent/refractory GD, antithyroid drugs over 5 years with positive TRAb. Generation of the TCR library employed RNA extracted from PBMCs. Sequencing was performed on peripheral blood mononuclear cells (PBMCs), taken when the disease was refractory, from a patient treated with antithyroid drugs. The receptors come from a woman aged 40 to 50 with Graves disease.

This chain connects TRBV29-1 to TRBJ1-1, with unresolved D. Germline V lookup: CDR1 SQVTM, CDR2 ANQGSEA. Trimming left V 4 bases short and J 5 bases short, with 11 bases between. CDR3 length: 12 amino acids. The CDR3 is CSVARDKTEAFF. The CDR3 bases are TGCAGCGTTGCCCGCGACAAGACTGAAGCTTTCTTT.

The rearrangement links TRBV6-9 to TRBJ2-2; 8 positions match TRBD2. The CDR3 spans 15 residues. Unmatched junction bases numbered 6, after V lost 3 bases and J lost 6 bases. In germline, CDR1 is MNHGY, CDR2 SVAAGI. The CDR3 loop is CASSYGGGWAGELFF. The CDR3 DNA sequence: TGTGCCAGCAGTTACGGGGGGGGATGGGCCGGGGAGCTGTTTTTT.

This clonotype has a count of ten or more. In nucleotides, the CDR3 is TGTGCCAGCAGCCGCCGGGGGGCCATAGGGATTCAAGAGACCCAGTACTTC. This gives the protein CASSRRGAIGIQETQYF. The V and J genes are TRBV28 and TRBJ2-5, with D perhaps TRBD2 (7 bases). CDR3 size: 17 residues. In germline, CDR1 is MDHEN, CDR2 SYDVKM. The ends were cut back, 6 bases at V and 2 bases at J, with 22 bases in the middle.

This clonotype has ten or more counts. The rearrangement uses TRBV20-1 and TRBJ1-4, with D hard to call. This CDR3 has 14 amino acids. CDR1 is DFQATT and CDR2 is SNEGSKA in the germline V gene (reference sequence). V lost 1 base and J 8 bases, leaving 14 bases between the germline ends. DNA for the CDR3: TGCAGTGCTAGAGTTGCAGGTGTCAGGGAAAAACTGTTTTTT. Translation gives CSARVAGVREKLFF.

This clonotype was recorded many times. This sequence joins TRBV28 and TRBJ2-7; perhaps TRBD2 as D (6 bases). Germline V gene data show CDR1 as MDHEN and CDR2 as SYDVKM. Trimming removed 7 bases from V and 3 bases from J, with 13 bases in between. The CDR3 runs 13 residues. Written as DNA, the CDR3 is TGTGCCAGCAAGGAGGGGATGGGCTACGAGCAGTACTTC. This sequence encodes CASKEGMGYEQYF.

The V and J genes are TRBV28 and TRBJ2-3, with D unresolved. V gave up 1 base and J gave up 2 bases, with 7 bases separating them. The length of the CDR3 is 14 residues. The germline CDR1 and CDR2 sequences are MDHEN and SYDVKM. The CDR3 protein is CASSLLGNTDTQYF. The DNA of the CDR3 is TGTGCCAGCAGTTTATTGGGGAACACAGATACGCAGTATTTT. Full variable domain (outside the CDR3, taken from reference TRBV28 and TRBJ2-3): DVKVTQSSRYLVKRTGEKVFLECVQDMDHENMFWYRQDPGLGLRLIYFSYDVKMKEKGDIPEGYSVSREKKERFSLILESASTNQTSMYLCASSLLGNTDTQYFGPGTRLTVL.

This clonotype occurred many times. CDR3 coding DNA: TGTGCCAGCAGCCAAGACTTAGGTGGATTCGGTGAAAAACTGTTTTTT. Translating it yields CASSQDLGGFGEKLFF. V gene TRBV3-1 combines with J gene TRBJ1-4, with D unclear. The CDR3 totals 16 residues. Per the germline V gene, CDR1 is LGHDT and CDR2 is YNNKEL (reference sequence). Trimming left V 0 bases short and J 7 bases short, with 15 bases between.

The rearrangement links TRBV20-1 to TRBJ1-6; no firm D call. Germline V gene sequence: CDR1 DFQATT, CDR2 SNEGSKA (reference sequence). This CDR3 comprises 16 residues. V was pared by 1 base and J by 7 bases, with 17 bases between. The CDR3 DNA is TGCAGTGCTAGAGCGGCAGGCAAAACGAGGAATTCACCCCTCCACTTT. This gives the protein CSARAAGKTRNSPLHF.

J is TRBJ1-2 and V is TRBV20-1; no clear D gene. Germline lookup yields CDR1 DFQATT and CDR2 SNEGSKA (reference sequence). V was trimmed by 6 bases and J by 4 bases, leaving 21 bases between them. There are 15 residues in the CDR3. CDR3 DNA sequence: TGCAGTGCGGAATTCAGGACCATCGACGGCTATGGCTACACCTTC. This gives the protein CSAEFRTIDGYGYTF.

The chain couples TRBV12-3 or TRBV12-4 to TRBJ2-7, with 10 bases fitting TRBD2. V lost 6 bases and J lost 2; bases outside the gene matches: 7. This CDR3 spans 15 amino acids. CDR3 in amino acids: CASSRSSGGAYEQYF. CDR3 nucleotide sequence: TGTGCCAGCAGCCGATCTAGCGGGGGAGCCTACGAGCAGTACTTC.

This clonotype was seen only a few times. The chain couples TRBV24-1 to TRBJ2-5; D is uncertain. The germline V gene encodes CDR1 KGHDR and CDR2 SFDVKD. The CDR3 runs to 13 residues. V was trimmed by 6 bases and J by 2 bases, leaving 9 bases between them. CDR3 amino acids: CATSRPNQETQYF. The CDR3 DNA reads as TGTGCCACCAGTCGTCCAAATCAAGAGACCCAGTACTTC.

Regarding this clonotype: A much larger clone lies a single base off, so this may be a read error. Lacking the conserved final phenylalanine or tryptophan, this CDR3 likely reflects a read error. The genes are TRBV28 and TRBJ1-1; unclear D gene. Per germline, CDR1 MDHEN and CDR2 SYDVKM. This CDR3 spans 15 amino acids. Trimming left V 5 bases short and J 7 bases short, with 20 bases between. In nucleotides, the CDR3 is TGTGCCAGCAGTCTCAAGGGTGGTGGAGGACTTGAAGCTTTCTCT. Its protein product is CASSLKGGGGLEAFS.

This clonotype was seen at least ten times. The chain joins TRBV6-1 to TRBJ1-6; D call uncertain. Germline V gene data show CDR1 as MNHNS and CDR2 as SASEGT. With 5 bases removed from V and 8 bases from J, the gap between germline ends came to 10 bases. This CDR3 comprises 13 residues. The CDR3 loop reads CASSTVQDSPLHF. CDR3 nucleotides: TGTGCCAGCAGTACGGTTCAGGATTCACCCCTCCACTTT.

The sample holds many counts of this clonotype. The V call is TRBV11-2, the J call TRBJ2-2, with D maybe TRBD1 (5 bases). The CDR3 consists of 14 residues. Germline-derived CDR1 and CDR2 are SGHAT and FQNNGV. The V and J ends lost 6 bases and 1 base respectively, with 9 bases between them. In DNA form, the CDR3 reads TGTGCCAGCAGACCACAGGTGAACACCGGGGAGCTGTTTTTT. Translated: CASRPQVNTGELFF.

This clonotype occurred a few times. The rearrangement joins TRBV13 to TRBJ1-1; D is undetermined. Germline CDR1 PRHDT, CDR2 FYEKMQ (reference sequence). The CDR3 runs 16 residues. Trimming shortened V by 5 bases and J by 0 bases, and 16 bases separated the two germline ends. CDR3 nucleotide sequence: TGTGCCAGCAGCCTTTTCCGCGGTCAGTTGAACACTGAAGCTTTCTTT. It yields the protein CASSLFRGQLNTEAFF.

This clonotype showed up just a few times. The chain uses TRBV27 and TRBJ2-3, with D possibly being TRBD2 (5 bases). This CDR3 has 16 residues. Trimming shortened V by 5 bases and J by 8 bases, and 23 bases separated the two germline ends. CDR1 MNHEY and CDR2 SMNVEV come from the germline V gene (reference sequence). The CDR3 protein is CASSGTRTRGGVTQYF. The DNA of the CDR3 is TGTGCCAGCAGTGGTACTAGAACCCGTGGTGGGGTTACGCAGTATTTT.

The sample holds many counts of this clonotype. The V and J genes are TRBV20-1 and TRBJ2-7; TRBD1 might be the D (5 bases). Trimming left V 5 bases short and J 6 bases short, with 14 bases between. The germline V gene has CDR1 DFQATT and CDR2 SNEGSKA (reference sequence). The CDR3 has 12 residues. The CDR3 DNA follows: TGCAGTGCTCCTCAGATCGACAGCGAGCAGTACTTC. Its protein is CSAPQIDSEQYF.

This clonotype was seen many times. The chain employs TRBV28 and TRBJ2-7; the match to TRBD2 covers 8 bases. Germline trimming cut 3 bases from V and 7 bases from J; bases unmatched to any gene: 17. The CDR3 has 17 residues. Germline CDR1 MDHEN, CDR2 SYDVKM. The CDR3 here is CASSFIGLAGGAWEQYF. In DNA, the CDR3 is TGTGCCAGCAGTTTCATCGGCCTCGCGGGAGGCGCTTGGGAGCAGTACTTC.

There are a few counts of this clonotype. The rearrangement uses TRBV7-9 and TRBJ2-6; 11 bases align to TRBD1. Germline lookup yields CDR1 SEHNR and CDR2 FQNEAQ (reference sequence). Trimming cost V 9 bases and J 7 bases; bases outside gene matches: 11. CDR3 size: 16 residues. In DNA, the CDR3 is TGTGCCAGACCCGGACAGGGGGCACTCGGAGCCAACGTCCTGACTTTC. Protein: CARPGQGALGANVLTF.

In its sample, this clonotype was seen a few times. The chain combines TRBV9 with TRBJ2-5, with 7 bases fitting TRBD2. Germline V gives CDR1 SGDLS, CDR2 YYNGEE. J gave up 5 bases and V 0 bases, and 13 bases lay outside the gene matches. There are 17 residues in the CDR3. This CDR3 reads CASSVGGGRVVMETQYF. As DNA, the CDR3 is TGTGCCAGCAGCGTAGGAGGCGGGAGAGTCGTCATGGAGACCCAGTACTTC. Based on the CDR3 plus reference TRBV9 and TRBJ2-5, the full variable domain is DSGVTQTPKHLITATGQRVTLRCSPRSGDLSVYWYQQSLDQGLQFLIQYYNGEERAKGNILERFSAQQFPDLHSELNLSSLELGDSALYFCASSVGGGRVVMETQYFGPGTRLLVL.

In the case of this clonotype: This clone may be a read error of a much larger clone one base away. J is TRBJ2-5 and V is TRBV12-3 or TRBV12-4, with TRBD2 identical over 7 bases. The CDR3 is made up of 13 amino acids. The CDR3 DNA reads as TGTGTCAGCGGGACTGCCCGCTTTGAGACCCAGTACTTC. This translates into CVSGTARFETQYF.

This clonotype appeared many times. The chain joins TRBV7-9 to TRBJ2-4; no firm D call. This CDR3 is built from 12 residues. V lost 3 bases and J 4 bases, leaving 4 bases between the germline ends. CDR1 is SEHNR, CDR2 FQNEAQ, per germline (reference sequence). CDR3 nucleotides: TGTGCCAGCAGCTTTGGGAAAAACATTCAGTACTTC. This encodes CASSFGKNIQYF.

There are a few counts of this clonotype. The V and J genes are TRBV6-1 and TRBJ1-5; D is perhaps TRBD1 (6 bases). The CDR3 loop spans 13 amino acids. The V and J ends lost 6 bases and 7 bases respectively, with 13 bases between them. CDR1 and CDR2 (germline): MNHNS, SASEGT. The CDR3, as DNA: TGTGCCAGCAGCAACAGGGAGGGCCAGCCCCAGCATTTT. Translating gives CASSNREGQPQHF.

At least ten counts were recorded for this clonotype. This sequence joins TRBV3-1 and TRBJ1-1; D gene unclear. Deletions cut 1 base from V and 0 bases from J, with 6 bases between. CDR3 length equals 14 residues. CDR1 is LGHDT, CDR2 YNNKEL, per germline (reference sequence). The CDR3 DNA follows: TGTGCCAGCAGCCAAGGGAATCTGAACACTGAAGCTTTCTTT. Its protein product is CASSQGNLNTEAFF.

CDR3 in amino acids: CAIRPGQGVRNTEAFF. The CDR3 bases are TGTGCCATCAGACCGGGACAGGGGGTTAGAAACACTGAAGCTTTCTTT. This sequence joins TRBV10-3 and TRBJ1-1; 11 nucleotides agree with TRBD1. This CDR3 contains 16 residues. The J segment lost 2 bases and the V segment lost 6 bases, leaving 8 bases of the junction unmatched. CDR1 and CDR2 (germline): ENHRY, SYGVKD.

This clonotype has only a few counts. The chain employs TRBV20-1 and TRBJ1-5; D perhaps matches TRBD1 (5 bases). The V and J ends lost 1 base and 5 bases respectively, with 12 bases between them. There are 14 residues in the CDR3. Germline V gene data show CDR1 as DFQATT and CDR2 as SNEGSKA (reference sequence). Written as DNA, the CDR3 is TGCAGTGCTAGAGTCGAGGAGGGGTATCAGCCCCAGCATTTT. Amino acids: CSARVEEGYQPQHF.

For this clonotype: One base separates it from a far larger clone, so it is likely a read error. V and J are TRBV6-1 and TRBJ2-1; TRBD2 matches at 7 bases. Per the germline V gene, CDR1 is MNHNS and CDR2 is SASEGT. The CDR3 has 15 residues. J gave up 10 bases and V 4 bases, and 13 bases lay outside the gene matches. CDR3 sequence: CASSASGRLTYEQFF. CDR3 DNA: TGTGCCAGCAGTGCTAGCGGCCGTTTAACCTACGAGCAGTTCTTC.

This clonotype was seen a handful of times. The V and J genes are TRBV11-2 and TRBJ2-5; 7 nucleotides agree with TRBD2. The CDR3 has 13 amino acids. The V gene's germline CDR1 is SGHAT and CDR2 FQNNGV. The junction had 8 bases not matched to a gene; V was cut back by 8 bases and J by 5 bases. The DNA of the CDR3 is TGTGCCAGCCGGCGGGAGCCTTTGGAGACCCAGTACTTC. This codes for CASRREPLETQYF. Filled out from reference TRBV11-2 and TRBJ2-5, the complete variable domain reads EAGVAQSPRYKIIEKRQSVAFWCNPISGHATLYWYQQILGQGPKLLIQFQNNGVVDDSQLPKDRFSAERLKGVDSTLKIQPAKLEDSAVYLCASRREPLETQYFGPGTRLLVL.

This clonotype has ten or more counts. The rearrangement uses TRBV29-1 and TRBJ1-1, with TRBD1 matching 8 bases. CDR1 and CDR2 from the germline V gene are SQVTM and ANQGSEA. This CDR3 has 11 amino acids. The ends lost 6 bases at V and 12 bases at J; junction bases unmatched: 9. The CDR3 region is CSVLPGQESFF. The CDR3 bases are TGCAGCGTCCTCCCGGGACAGGAGTCTTTCTTT.

CDR3 in amino acids: CASRGALGGFEQYF. In DNA, the CDR3 is TGTGCCAGCAGGGGGGCCTTAGGAGGGTTCGAGCAGTACTTC. The chain combines TRBV6-2 or TRBV6-3 with TRBJ2-7; D may correspond to TRBD1 or TRBD2 (6 bases each). The length of the CDR3 is 14 residues. The germline V gene has CDR1 MNHEY and CDR2 SVGEGT. Trimming pared 6 bases from V and 6 bases from J, leaving 18 bases between.

The sample holds many counts of this clonotype. J is TRBJ2-1 and V is TRBV2; unclear D gene. Germline-derived CDR1 and CDR2 are SNHLY and FYNNEI. The V and J ends lost 7 bases and 4 bases respectively, with 11 bases between them. There are 13 residues in the CDR3. CDR3 residues: CASKRIQYNEQFF. In DNA, the CDR3 is TGTGCCAGCAAACGGATTCAGTACAATGAGCAGTTCTTC. The full variable domain, rest sourced from reference TRBV2 and TRBJ2-1, is EPEVTQTPSHQVTQMGQEVILRCVPISNHLYFYWYRQILGQKVEFLVSFYNNEISEKSEIFDDQFSVERPDGSNFTLKIRSTKLEDSAMYFCASKRIQYNEQFFGPGTRLTVL.

This chain's CDR3 is CASSSDRITYEQYF. Written as DNA, the CDR3 is TGTGCCAGCAGTTCCGACAGGATCACCTACGAGCAGTACTTC. The chain employs TRBV28 and TRBJ2-7, with D tentatively TRBD1 (6 bases). Trimming left V 4 bases short and J 2 bases short, with 12 bases between. The CDR3 covers 14 residues. Germline V lookup: CDR1 MDHEN, CDR2 SYDVKM.